Here is one T cell receptor beta chain with its context. Assay used: immunoSEQ multiplex PCR; TCRdb lists only in-frame clones, some missing. The sample has 50,000 to 60,000 clones, under 85% seen once. This sample was taken from a study of blood T cell repertoires in COVID-19. Whole-study context: PBMCs, B-cell-depleted T cells, or T cells provided the cDNA or gDNA that made up the material.

The CDR3 has 14 amino acids. CDR1 is SEHNR, CDR2 FQNEAQ, per germline (reference sequence). V was clipped by 0 bases and J by 5 bases, with 10 bases between them. Sequenced sample: peripheral blood. The gene calls are TRBV7-9 and TRBJ1-1; no reliable D call. The sequence came from a man aged 40-55 years with acute or convalescent COVID-19. The chain's CDR3 is CASSLAGLATEAFF. The CDR3 nucleotides read TGTGCCAGCAGCTTAGCAGGGTTAGCGACTGAAGCTTTCTTT.